The 13 T cell receptor beta chains below come from one sample, sequenced in a study of cytotoxic CD8 clonotypes in ibrutinib-treated CLL. Assay: immunoSEQ multiplex PCR; the TCRdb copy retains only in-frame clones and omits some. The sample includes about 17,000 clones, roughly three fifths of them seen just once. Material: PBMCs, obtained after 12 months of ibrutinib treatment. The receptor source for this set is a human donor with chronic lymphocytic leukemia.

The J gene is TRBJ2-7, the V gene TRBV27; TRBD2 might be the D (5 bases). V shed 8 bases and J shed 3 bases, with 17 bases lying between them. The CDR3 is made up of 14 amino acids. From germline, CDR1 is MNHEY and CDR2 SMNVEV (reference sequence). This chain's CDR3 is CASSRGGIFYEQYF. The CDR3, as DNA: TGTGCCAGCTCACGTGGAGGAATCTTCTACGAGCAGTACTTC.

The chain links TRBV11-2 to TRBJ2-5, with unresolved D. CDR3 length equals 15 residues. Germline assignment: CDR1 SGHAT and CDR2 FQNNGV. The V end lost 5 bases, the J end lost 3 bases, and 16 bases lay between the germline ends. The CDR3 coding sequence is TGTGCCAGCAGCCTCCCTGACGGGTCCGAAGAGACCCAGTACTTC. It encodes CASSLPDGSEETQYF.

The rearrangement uses TRBV7-8 and TRBJ1-2; maybe TRBD1 (6 bases). The CDR3 runs 14 residues. Germline V CDR1 and CDR2: SGHVS, FQNEAQ. V was trimmed by 5 bases and J by 8 bases, leaving 18 bases between them. As DNA, the CDR3 is TGTGCCAGCAGCCCCCTCTGGCAGGGGAGAGGCTACACCTTC. Translated: CASSPLWQGRGYTF.

A single count supports this clone. The V and J genes are TRBV6-1 and TRBJ2-1; D uncertain. This CDR3 contains 14 residues. Germline CDR1 and CDR2: MNHNS and SASEGT. Trimming stripped 6 bases from V and 7 bases from J, with 16 bases between. The CDR3 coding sequence is TGTGCCAGCAGCTCAGCTTCGCGTTCGAATGAGCAGTTCTTC. Translated, it gives CASSSASRSNEQFF.

This clone was recorded once. V is TRBV27 and J is TRBJ2-1; TRBD2 matches at 9 bases. The CDR3 runs 16 residues. Germline CDR1 reads MNHEY; CDR2 reads SMNVEV (reference sequence). The ends lost 2 bases at V and 4 bases at J; junction bases unmatched: 6. For the CDR3, the DNA is TGTGCCAGCAGTTTAGGGCTAGCGGGAATATACAATGAGCAGTTCTTC. Its protein is CASSLGLAGIYNEQFF.

The chain is built from TRBV4-2 and TRBJ2-1, with D unresolved. Germline values: CDR1 LGHNA, CDR2 YNFKEQ. V lost 0 bases to trimming and J lost 4 bases, with 13 bases between them. This CDR3 contains 16 residues. CDR3 protein: CASSQEVPTQYNEQFF. The CDR3 DNA follows: TGTGCCAGCAGCCAAGAGGTACCCACCCAATACAATGAGCAGTTCTTC.

The V call is TRBV18, the J call TRBJ2-7; D is uncertain. V shed 2 bases and J shed 0 bases, with 5 bases lying between them. CDR1 and CDR2 from the germline V gene are KGHSH and LQKENI. CDR3 length: 13 residues. Written as DNA, the CDR3 is TGTGCCAGCTCACCAGGGGTCTCCTACGAGCAGTACTTC. Protein product: CASSPGVSYEQYF.

The table lists this clone with a count of one. The chain employs TRBV7-8 and TRBJ1-3; D gene uncertain. Germline lookup yields CDR1 SGHVS and CDR2 FQNEAQ. The CDR3 consists of 16 residues. V lost 5 bases and J lost 0, with 14 bases in between. This CDR3 reads CASSPRNMISGNTIYF. The CDR3 DNA reads as TGTGCCAGCAGCCCCAGGAATATGATCTCTGGAAACACCATATATTTT.

The chain carries TRBV18 and TRBJ2-7; no clear D. The V gene lost 6 bases and the J gene lost 6 bases, with 18 bases spanning the gap. CDR3 length: 14 residues. Germline loops: CDR1 KGHSH, CDR2 LQKENI. The CDR3 DNA reads as TGTGCCAGCTCCCCGGCCAGCAGGTTAACCGAGCAGTACTTC. Amino acids: CASSPASRLTEQYF.

The chain links TRBV6-5 to TRBJ2-7, with D unclear. The CDR3 runs 13 residues. Germline V gene sequence: CDR1 MNHEY, CDR2 SVGAGI. Trimming removed 6 bases from V and 6 bases from J, with 15 bases in between. The CDR3 DNA follows: TGTGCCAGCAGAGCCCTCGCCCCCCGCGAGCAGTACTTC. Protein: CASRALAPREQYF.

The V and J genes are TRBV2 and TRBJ2-1; tentative D call: TRBD1 (5 bases). Looked up from germline, CDR1 is SNHLY and CDR2 is FYNNEI. The CDR3 consists of 14 residues. V was clipped by 5 bases and J by 9 bases, with 17 bases between them. The CDR3 spells CASSQQARSPEQFF. CDR3 nucleotide sequence: TGTGCCAGCAGTCAACAGGCGCGGTCCCCTGAGCAGTTCTTC.

The rearrangement uses TRBV7-9 and TRBJ2-2, with TRBD1 matching over 9 bases. Trimming cost V 5 bases and J 6 bases; bases outside gene matches: 13. The CDR3 extends over 17 amino acids. CDR1 and CDR2 from the germline V gene are SEHNR and FQNEAQ (reference sequence). This CDR3 is CASSDPPGQGVAGELFF. CDR3 sequence (DNA): TGTGCCAGCAGCGATCCTCCGGGACAGGGCGTCGCCGGGGAGCTGTTTTTT.

The genes are TRBV9 and TRBJ2-3; weak D call: TRBD2 (7 bases). Per germline, CDR1 SGDLS and CDR2 YYNGEE. Trimming removed 10 bases from V and 3 bases from J, with 21 bases in between. There are 15 residues in the CDR3. CDR3 loop: CAPGEGRAETDTQYF. The CDR3 DNA sequence: TGTGCCCCAGGGGAGGGGAGGGCGGAGACAGATACGCAGTATTTT.